This T cell receptor beta chain appears in the sequencing data of a study of blood T cells in healthy people across ages. Study conclusions and caveats: TCR beta diversity per million T cells fell roughly linearly with age.

A second PCR, run for about 7 to 11 cycles, used a sample-barcoded 5' primer plus a J-beta primer mix. From the 5' RACE reads, TCRdb called clonotypes with MiXCR, one entry per CDR3 protein. The sample has 1.5 million to 2 million distinct CDR3 sequences, about 30% seen once. Peripheral blood, about 10 milliliters per donor, was collected. A remark on this clonotype: Its antigen is currently unknown.

The receptor was isolated from a woman aged 25-40 years in good health. Sequencing was performed on blood.

DNA for the CDR3: TGTGCCAGCAGGGAACTAGCGGGCGCTACAGATACGCAGTATTTT. It specifies CASRELAGATDTQYF. The V call is TRBV2, the J call TRBJ2-3; 9 bases are shared with TRBD2. Unmatched junction bases numbered 7, after V lost 6 bases and J lost 3 bases. Germline V gene data show CDR1 as SNHLY and CDR2 as FYNNEI. The CDR3 is 15 amino acids.